These 25 T cell receptor beta chains were all obtained from the same sample, sequenced in a study of identical twins. TCRdb recomputed calls from the 5' RACE reads with MiXCR, one row per CDR3 protein. This table has about 340,000 distinct CDR3 sequences, roughly 10% appearing once. Sequencing was done on a sample of naive T cells sorted from blood. The receptors here all came from a woman aged 45-60 years in good health.

The chain has TRBV4-1 and TRBJ2-3, with 9 nucleotides matching TRBD2. Germline V gene sequence: CDR1 MGHRA, CDR2 YSYEKL. The J segment lost 3 bases and the V segment lost 5 bases, leaving 6 bases of the junction unmatched. The CDR3 length is 15 residues. The CDR3 bases are TGCGCCAGCAGCTCCATAGCGGGAGAGACAGATACGCAGTATTTT. This encodes CASSSIAGETDTQYF.

Regarding this clonotype: The junction departs from germline at one end; a sequencing error may be responsible. The V and J genes are TRBV2 and TRBJ1-1; unclear D gene. Per the germline V gene, CDR1 is SNHLY and CDR2 is FYNNEI. The CDR3 extends over 8 amino acids. The CDR3 sequence: CASSKAFF. In DNA, the CDR3 is TGTGCCAGCAGTAAAGCTTTCTTT.

The chain joins TRBV7-3 to TRBJ2-1; 8 nucleotides agree with TRBD2. CDR1 and CDR2 (germline): SGHTA, FQGTGA. V lost 5 bases and J lost 11; bases outside the gene matches: 8. The CDR3 spans 13 residues. CDR3 nucleotide sequence: TGTGCCAGCAGCCTGTCTAGCGGGCAACAGCAGTTCTTC. Amino acid sequence: CASSLSSGQQQFF.

This clonotype was seen a few times. This chain joins TRBV5-1 and TRBJ2-1, with 7 bases aligning to TRBD2. Germline values: CDR1 SGHRS, CDR2 YFSETQ. The trim removed 6 bases at V and 0 bases at J, leaving 9 bases unmatched. CDR3 length: 16 amino acids. CDR3 protein: CASIGWAGDSYNEQFF. Written as DNA, the CDR3 is TGCGCCAGCATTGGATGGGCGGGAGACTCCTACAATGAGCAGTTCTTC. Full variable domain (rest looked up from reference TRBV5-1 and TRBJ2-1): KAGVTQTPRYLIKTRGQQVTLSCSPISGHRSVSWYQQTPGQGLQFLFEYFSETQRNKGNFPGRFSGRQFSNSRSEMNVSTLELGDSALYLCASIGWAGDSYNEQFFGPGTRLTVL.

In its sample, this clonotype was seen many times. This chain joins TRBV12-3 or TRBV12-4 and TRBJ1-1; D is unclear. Trimming removed 3 bases from V and 1 base from J, with 9 bases in between. This CDR3 spans 14 amino acids. DNA of the CDR3: TGTGCCAGCAGTTTTGGACGATCGAACACTGAAGCTTTCTTT. It specifies CASSFGRSNTEAFF.

This clonotype showed up just a few times. The chain joins TRBV10-3 to TRBJ2-3; 9 bases fit TRBD1. The CDR3 totals 15 residues. The V and J ends lost 4 bases and 3 bases, in that order; junction bases with no gene match: 5. Germline CDR1 ENHRY, CDR2 SYGVKD. CDR3 DNA: TGTGCCATCAGTGCGGGACAGGGTGGAACAGATACGCAGTATTTT. Encoded protein: CAISAGQGGTDTQYF.

This clonotype was observed a handful of times. The chain couples TRBV5-1 to TRBJ1-2, with 8 nucleotides matching TRBD1. In germline, CDR1 is SGHRS, CDR2 YFSETQ. The trim removed 4 bases at V and 6 bases at J, leaving 14 bases unmatched. The CDR3 loop spans 16 amino acids. CDR3 protein: CASSHGTKGTGDGYTF. In DNA, the CDR3 is TGCGCCAGCAGCCATGGTACGAAGGGGACAGGCGATGGCTACACCTTC.

Many counts were recorded for this clonotype. This sequence joins TRBV7-9 and TRBJ2-1; the D gene is possibly TRBD2 (6 bases). With 0 bases removed from V and 9 bases from J, the gap between germline ends came to 12 bases. This CDR3 comprises 14 residues. Germline V gives CDR1 SEHNR, CDR2 FQNEAQ (reference sequence). CDR3 sequence reads: CASSLAGSGGEQFF. For the CDR3, the DNA is TGTGCCAGCAGCTTAGCGGGTAGCGGTGGTGAGCAGTTCTTC.

The V and J genes are TRBV20-1 and TRBJ2-3, with D perhaps TRBD2 (5 bases). CDR1 and CDR2 (germline): DFQATT, SNEGSKA (reference sequence). The V gene lost 0 bases and the J gene lost 2 bases, with 12 bases spanning the gap. The CDR3 is made up of 15 amino acids. CDR3 bases: TGCAGTGCTAGAGATCGGGGAACCTCCACAGATACGCAGTATTTT. This encodes CSARDRGTSTDTQYF.

The chain has TRBV12-3 or TRBV12-4 and TRBJ2-7; 9 nucleotides align to TRBD1. J gave up 2 bases and V 3 bases, and 11 bases lay outside the gene matches. CDR3 size: 17 residues. The CDR3 region is CASSFIMRQGVPYEQYV. For the CDR3, the DNA is TGTGCCAGCAGTTTTATTATGAGACAGGGGGTCCCCTACGAGCAGTACGTC.

There are many counts of this clonotype. The chain recombines TRBV5-1 with TRBJ1-1, with 7 bases lining up with TRBD1. The junction had 16 bases not matched to a gene; V was cut back by 0 bases and J by 5 bases. This CDR3 is 18 amino acids long. Germline CDR1 SGHRS, CDR2 YFSETQ. In nucleotides, the CDR3 is TGCGCCAGCAGCTTGGTTCCCTTCCGACAGGGCAGCGGGACTGAAGCTTTCTTT. It yields the protein CASSLVPFRQGSGTEAFF.

This clonotype showed up just a few times. The chain is built from TRBV7-9 and TRBJ1-5; 9 bases match TRBD1. The V gene end was trimmed by 3 bases and the J gene end by 3 bases; junction bases not matched to a gene: 9. Per the germline V gene, CDR1 is SEHNR and CDR2 is FQNEAQ (reference sequence). This CDR3 comprises 17 residues. CDR3 nucleotide sequence: TGTGCCAGCAGCTTTGGGACAGGGTGGAACGCCAATCAGCCCCAGCATTTT. Translating gives CASSFGTGWNANQPQHF. Together with reference TRBV7-9 and TRBJ1-5, the CDR3 gives the full variable domain: DTGVSQNPRHKITKRGQNVTFRCDPISEHNRLYWYRQTLGQGPEFLTYFQNEAQLEKSRLLSDRFSAERPKGSFSTLEIQRTEQGDSAMYLCASSFGTGWNANQPQHFGDGTRLSIL.

This clonotype was counted between two and nine times. The V gene is TRBV5-1, the J gene TRBJ1-1; 12 bases line up with TRBD1. Unmatched junction bases numbered 9, after V lost 3 bases and J lost 3 bases. The germline CDR1 and CDR2 sequences are SGHRS and YFSETQ. The CDR3 loop spans 17 amino acids. The chain's CDR3 is CASSSTGTGGRDTEAFF. For the CDR3, the DNA is TGCGCCAGCAGCTCAACCGGGACAGGGGGCCGGGACACTGAAGCTTTCTTT.

V usage is TRBV7-3 and J usage is TRBJ2-2, with D perhaps matching TRBD2 (5 bases). The length of the CDR3 is 16 residues. Trimming stripped 0 bases from V and 5 bases from J, with 13 bases between. Germline V gene lookup returns CDR1 SGHTA and CDR2 FQGTGA. CDR3 DNA: TGTGCCAGCAGCTTAACAGGCGGGTCGCGAACCGGGGAGCTGTTTTTT. Its protein is CASSLTGGSRTGELFF.

This sequence joins TRBV24-1 and TRBJ2-5; D is ambiguous. This CDR3 contains 15 residues. The V and J ends lost 0 bases and 1 base respectively, with 8 bases between them. Germline-derived CDR1 and CDR2 are KGHDR and SFDVKD. CDR3 nucleotide sequence: TGTGCCACCAGTGATTTGGGCGACCTCCAAGAGACCCAGTACTTC. It translates to CATSDLGDLQETQYF.

The count of this clonotype is one. At one end, the junction sequence differs from germline, possibly due to a read error. The rearrangement links TRBV20-1 to TRBJ2-3; no reliable D call. The CDR3 covers 11 residues. Looked up from germline, CDR1 is DFQATT and CDR2 is SNEGSKA (reference sequence). The CDR3 DNA reads as TGCAGTGCTCTCGTCGCAGATACGCAGTGTTTT. Protein: CSALVADTQCF.

This clonotype was recorded many times. The chain joins TRBV7-9 to TRBJ2-7; D gene ambiguous. Looked up from germline, CDR1 is SEHNR and CDR2 is FQNEAQ (reference sequence). The CDR3 length is 14 residues. V lost 2 bases and J lost 6, with 14 bases in between. DNA of the CDR3: TGTGCCAGCAGCTTAACCGGTAACCCGTTCGAGCAGTACTTC. This sequence encodes CASSLTGNPFEQYF.

The rearrangement uses TRBV24-1 and TRBJ2-3; TRBD1 matches at 9 bases. From germline, CDR1 is KGHDR and CDR2 SFDVKD. V was pared by 9 bases and J by 6 bases, with 15 bases of the junction left unmatched. The CDR3 contains 16 residues. The CDR3 DNA sequence: TGTGCCACCTCGAGGGGATTCGGGACAGGGCCGGATACGCAGTATTTT. Amino acids: CATSRGFGTGPDTQYF.

This clonotype showed up many times. The chain links TRBV20-1 to TRBJ2-1, with 7 bases identical to TRBD2. The junction had 5 bases not matched to a gene; V was cut back by 5 bases and J by 1 base. CDR1 DFQATT and CDR2 SNEGSKA come from the germline V gene (reference sequence). This CDR3 contains 14 residues. CDR3 loop: CSARLAPSYNEQFF. The CDR3 DNA follows: TGCAGTGCTCGACTAGCCCCATCCTACAATGAGCAGTTCTTC.

This clonotype was seen a few times. This chain links TRBV7-9 with TRBJ1-4; no definite D call. The CDR3 totals 16 residues. The germline V and J ends were trimmed by 1 base and 2 bases, with 11 bases remaining between them. Germline CDR1 and CDR2: SEHNR and FQNEAQ (reference sequence). In DNA form, the CDR3 reads TGTGCCAGCAGCTTAGACTCCGACGCCACTAATGAAAAACTGTTTTTT. Translated: CASSLDSDATNEKLFF.

This clonotype was counted ten times or more. The J gene is TRBJ2-1, the V gene TRBV3-1, with D perhaps TRBD2 (5 bases). Between the trimmed V and J ends, which lost 4 bases and 2 bases, there was a span of 12 bases. Germline loops: CDR1 LGHDT, CDR2 YNNKEL (reference sequence). There are 15 residues in the CDR3. The CDR3 sequence: CASSPGWEPYNEQFF. CDR3 in DNA: TGTGCCAGCAGCCCGGGGTGGGAGCCCTACAATGAGCAGTTCTTC.

The J gene is TRBJ2-3, the V gene TRBV15; TRBD2 matches 8 bases. Losses at the gene ends were 2 bases for V and 5 bases for J; bases not matched to a gene: 15. The CDR3 spans 18 residues. Germline V gene data show CDR1 as LNHNV and CDR2 as YYDKDF (reference sequence). Here the CDR3 DNA reads TGTGCCACCAGCAGATCCTACTATAGAGCGGGAGTTGAAGATACGCAGTATTTT. Protein sequence: CATSRSYYRAGVEDTQYF.

This clonotype appeared a few times. This rearrangement joins TRBV24-1 to TRBJ1-1; D not certain. CDR1 is KGHDR, CDR2 SFDVKD, per germline. The CDR3 length is 12 residues. V was clipped by 12 bases and J by 0 bases, with 10 bases between them. CDR3 in DNA: TGTGCCGGACGGTGGGTGAACACTGAAGCTTTCTTT. As protein: CAGRWVNTEAFF.

The rearrangement uses TRBV12-3 or TRBV12-4 and TRBJ2-1; 11 bases map to TRBD2. V was pared by 5 bases and J by 9 bases, with 3 bases of the junction left unmatched. This CDR3 is built from 13 residues. CDR3 amino acids: CASSPLAGVEQFF. In DNA, the CDR3 is TGTGCCAGCAGTCCACTAGCGGGAGTTGAGCAGTTCTTC.

The CDR3 DNA reads as TGTGCCAGCAGACCCGCAGCCGCCTCCTACAATGAGCAGTTCTTC. Translation gives CASRPAAASYNEQFF. The chain combines TRBV6-5 with TRBJ2-1, with no clear D. This CDR3 has 15 residues. V lost 6 bases and J 0 bases, leaving 12 bases between the germline ends. CDR1 is MNHEY, CDR2 SVGAGI, per germline.